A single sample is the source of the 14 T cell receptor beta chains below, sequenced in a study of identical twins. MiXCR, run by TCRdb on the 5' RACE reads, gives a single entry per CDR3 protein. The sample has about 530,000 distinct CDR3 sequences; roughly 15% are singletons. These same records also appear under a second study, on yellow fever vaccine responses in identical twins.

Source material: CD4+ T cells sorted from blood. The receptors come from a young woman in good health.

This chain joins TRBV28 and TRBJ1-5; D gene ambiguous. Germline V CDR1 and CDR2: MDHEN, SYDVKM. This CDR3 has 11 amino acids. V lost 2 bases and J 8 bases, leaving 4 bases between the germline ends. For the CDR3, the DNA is TGTGCCAGCAGTTTACGGGAGCCCCAGCATTTT. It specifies CASSLREPQHF.

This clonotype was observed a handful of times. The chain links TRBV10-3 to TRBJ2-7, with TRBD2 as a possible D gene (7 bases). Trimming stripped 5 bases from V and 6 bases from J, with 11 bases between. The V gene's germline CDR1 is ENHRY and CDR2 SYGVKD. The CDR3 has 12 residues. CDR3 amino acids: CAISRGGIEQYF. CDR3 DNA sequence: TGTGCCATCAGTCGCGGGGGCATCGAGCAGTACTTC.

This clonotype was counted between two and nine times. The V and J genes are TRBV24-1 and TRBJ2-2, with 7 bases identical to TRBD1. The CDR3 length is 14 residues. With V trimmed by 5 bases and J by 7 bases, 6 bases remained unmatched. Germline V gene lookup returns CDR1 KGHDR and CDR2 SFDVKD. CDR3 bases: TGTGCCACCAGTGTCGGGACAGACAACGGGGAGCTGTTTTTT. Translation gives CATSVGTDNGELFF.

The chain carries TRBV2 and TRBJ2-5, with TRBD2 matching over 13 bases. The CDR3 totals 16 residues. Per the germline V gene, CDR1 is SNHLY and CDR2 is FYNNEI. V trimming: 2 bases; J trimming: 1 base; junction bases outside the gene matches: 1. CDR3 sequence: CASSERLAGGQETQYF. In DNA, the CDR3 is TGTGCCAGCAGTGAACGACTAGCGGGGGGCCAAGAGACCCAGTACTTC.

The CDR3 region has the DNA TGTGCCACCGCTCATCGGACAACTAATGAAAAACTGTTTTTT. Translating it yields CATAHRTTNEKLFF. The rearrangement links TRBV6-1 to TRBJ1-4; no clear D. The germline gives CDR1 MNHNS, CDR2 SASEGT. Between the trimmed V and J ends, which lost 10 bases and 0 bases, there was a span of 12 bases. This CDR3 spans 14 amino acids.

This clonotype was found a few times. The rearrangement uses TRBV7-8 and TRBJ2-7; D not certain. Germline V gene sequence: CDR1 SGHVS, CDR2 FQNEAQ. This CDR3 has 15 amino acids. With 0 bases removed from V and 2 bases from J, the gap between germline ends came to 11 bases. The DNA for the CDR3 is TGTGCCAGCAGCTTAGCGCCGGGTACCGCCTACGAGCAGTACTTC. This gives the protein CASSLAPGTAYEQYF. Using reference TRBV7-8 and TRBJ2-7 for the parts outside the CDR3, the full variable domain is GAGVSQSPRYKVAKRGQDVALRCDPISGHVSLFWYQQALGQGPEFLTYFQNEAQLDKSGLPSDRFFAERPEGSVSTLKIQRTQQEDSAVYLCASSLAPGTAYEQYFGPGTRLTVT.

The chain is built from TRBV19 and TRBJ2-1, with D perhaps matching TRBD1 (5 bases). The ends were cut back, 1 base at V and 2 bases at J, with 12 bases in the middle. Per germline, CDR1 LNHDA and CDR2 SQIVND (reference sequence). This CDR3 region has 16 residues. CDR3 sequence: CASSIGSGIPYNEQFF. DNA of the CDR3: TGTGCCAGTAGTATAGGGTCAGGGATCCCCTACAATGAGCAGTTCTTC.

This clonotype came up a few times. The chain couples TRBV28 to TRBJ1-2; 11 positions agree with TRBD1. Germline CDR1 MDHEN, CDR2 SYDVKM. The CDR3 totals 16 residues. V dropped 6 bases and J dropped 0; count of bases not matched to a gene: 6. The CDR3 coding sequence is TGTGCCAGCAGCGGGACAGGGGGTGAAACTAACTATGGCTACACCTTC. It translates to CASSGTGGETNYGYTF.

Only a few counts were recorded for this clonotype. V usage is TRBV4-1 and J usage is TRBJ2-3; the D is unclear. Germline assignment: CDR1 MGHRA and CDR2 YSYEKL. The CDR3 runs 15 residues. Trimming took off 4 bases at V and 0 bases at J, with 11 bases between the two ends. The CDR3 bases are TGCGCCAGCAGCCGACAACACTCTAGCACAGATACGCAGTATTTT. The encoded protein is CASSRQHSSTDTQYF.

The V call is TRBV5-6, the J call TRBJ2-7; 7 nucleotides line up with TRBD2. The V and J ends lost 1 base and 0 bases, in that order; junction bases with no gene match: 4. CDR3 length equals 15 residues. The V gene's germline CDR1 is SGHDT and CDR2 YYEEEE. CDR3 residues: CASSLLSSGSYEQYF. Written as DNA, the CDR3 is TGTGCCAGCAGCTTGCTTTCTAGCGGCTCCTACGAGCAGTACTTC.

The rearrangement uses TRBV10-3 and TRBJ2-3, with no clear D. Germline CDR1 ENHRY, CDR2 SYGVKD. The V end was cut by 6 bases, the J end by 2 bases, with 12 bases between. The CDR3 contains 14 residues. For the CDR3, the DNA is TGTGCCATCAGCGGCGAGCGTAACACAGATACGCAGTATTTT. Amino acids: CAISGERNTDTQYF.

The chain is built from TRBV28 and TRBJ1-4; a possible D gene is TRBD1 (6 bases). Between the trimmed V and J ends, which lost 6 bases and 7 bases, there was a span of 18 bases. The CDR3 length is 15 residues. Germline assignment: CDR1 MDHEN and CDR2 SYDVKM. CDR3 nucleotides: TGTGCCAGCAGGGAACCAACAGGGTTTGGTGAAAAACTGTTTTTT. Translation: CASREPTGFGEKLFF.

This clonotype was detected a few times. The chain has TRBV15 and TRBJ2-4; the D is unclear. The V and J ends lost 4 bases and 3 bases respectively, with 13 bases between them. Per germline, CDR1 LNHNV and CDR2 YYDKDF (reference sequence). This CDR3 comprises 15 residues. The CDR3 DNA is TGTGCCACCAGCAATGAGAGGTTCGGCAAAAACATTCAGTACTTC. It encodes CATSNERFGKNIQYF.

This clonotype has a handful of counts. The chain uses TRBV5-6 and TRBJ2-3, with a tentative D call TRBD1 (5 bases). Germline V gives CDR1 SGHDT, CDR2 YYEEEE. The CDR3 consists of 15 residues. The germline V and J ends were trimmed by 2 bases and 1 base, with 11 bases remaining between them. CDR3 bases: TGTGCCAGCAGCTTTGACAGCGCGGGCACAGATACGCAGTATTTT. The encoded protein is CASSFDSAGTDTQYF.